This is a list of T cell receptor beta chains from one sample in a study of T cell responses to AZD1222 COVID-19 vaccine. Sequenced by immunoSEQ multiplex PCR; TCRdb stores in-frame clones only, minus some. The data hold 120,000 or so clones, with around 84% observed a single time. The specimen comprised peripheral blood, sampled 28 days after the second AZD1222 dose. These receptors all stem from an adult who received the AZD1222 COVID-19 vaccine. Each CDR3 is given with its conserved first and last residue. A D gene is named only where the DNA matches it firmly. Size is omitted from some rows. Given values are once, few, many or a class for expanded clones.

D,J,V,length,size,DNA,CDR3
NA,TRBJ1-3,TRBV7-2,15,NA,TGTGCCAGCAGTCCTCATCAGGGCTCTGGAAACACCATATATTTT,CASSPHQGSGNTIYF
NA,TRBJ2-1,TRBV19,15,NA,TGTGCCAGTAACCAAGGGGGGAGACGAGCTGGAGAGCAGTTCTTC,CASNQGGRRAGEQFF
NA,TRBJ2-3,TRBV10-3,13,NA,TGTGCCATCAGTGAGTCTCGGGCAGATACGCAGTATTTT,CAISESRADTQYF
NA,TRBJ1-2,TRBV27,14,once,TGTGCCAGCAGCTTACTTTCAGGGGACTATGGCTACACCTTC,CASSLLSGDYGYTF
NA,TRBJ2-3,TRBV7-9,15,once,TGTGCCAGCAGCTTAGCATCATCGGTGGCAGATACGCAGTATTTT,CASSLASSVADTQYF
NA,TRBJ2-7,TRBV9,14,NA,TGTGCCAGCAGCGCAAACGATCTTTCCTACGAGCAGTACTTC,CASSANDLSYEQYF
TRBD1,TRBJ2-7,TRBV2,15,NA,TGTGCCAGCAACCGGGACAGGGTCGGGTCCTACGAGCAGTACTTC,CASNRDRVGSYEQYF
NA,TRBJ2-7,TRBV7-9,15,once,TGTGCCAGCAGCTTAGATCCGGACGGCTCCTACGAGCAGTACTTC,CASSLDPDGSYEQYF
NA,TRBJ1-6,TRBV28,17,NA,TGTGCCAGCAGTTTGTGGATCAGACAGGATCTAAATTCACCCCTCCACTTT,CASSLWIRQDLNSPLHF
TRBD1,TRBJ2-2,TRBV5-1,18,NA,TGCGCCAGCAGCCCAGGATACGGACAGGGGACTAACACCGGGGAGCTGTTTTTT,CASSPGYGQGTNTGELFF
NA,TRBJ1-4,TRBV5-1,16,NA,TGCGCCAGCAGTCCCGGGACGTTTGCAACTAATGAAAAACTGTTTTTT,CASSPGTFATNEKLFF
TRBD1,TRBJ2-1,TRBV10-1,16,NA,TGCGCCAGCAGTTACGCCCGGGACAGGGGGTTAAATGAGCAGTTCTTC,CASSYARDRGLNEQFF
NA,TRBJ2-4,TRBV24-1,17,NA,TGTGCCACCAGTGATCGAGGACGGTACCTAGCCAAAAACATTCAGTACTTC,CATSDRGRYLAKNIQYF
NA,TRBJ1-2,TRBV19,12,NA,TGTGCCAGTAGTATAGATCCGGGCGGCTACACCTTC,CASSIDPGGYTF
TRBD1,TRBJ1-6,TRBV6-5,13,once,TGTGCCAGTACCGGGACAGGGTATTCACCCCTCCACTTT,CASTGTGYSPLHF
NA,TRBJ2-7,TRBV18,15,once,TGTGCCAGCTCACCGGAAGGGGAGTGGTCCTACGAGCAGTACTTC,CASSPEGEWSYEQYF
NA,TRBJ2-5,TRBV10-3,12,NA,TGTGCCATCAGTGAGTCTTTGGAGACCCAGTACTTC,CAISESLETQYF
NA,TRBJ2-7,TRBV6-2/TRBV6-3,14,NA,TGTGCCAGCAGCCCGGCTAGCGTTTCCTACGAGCAGTACTTC,CASSPASVSYEQYF
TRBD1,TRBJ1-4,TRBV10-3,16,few,TGTGCCATCAGTGACCCAACCGGGACAGAGAATGAAAAACTGTTTTTT,CAISDPTGTENEKLFF
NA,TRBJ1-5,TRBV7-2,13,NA,TGTGCCAGCAGCTTGCAGGCCAATCAGCCCCAGCATTTT,CASSLQANQPQHF
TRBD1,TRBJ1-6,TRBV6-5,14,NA,TGTGCCAGCCAAATACAGGGGTTGGGGTCACCCCTCCACTTT,CASQIQGLGSPLHF
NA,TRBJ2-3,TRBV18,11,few,TGTGCCAGCTCCCTTGCAGATACGCAGTATTTT,CASSLADTQYF
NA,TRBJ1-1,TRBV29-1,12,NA,TGCAGCGTTGACAGTGGGAACACTGAAGCTTTCTTT,CSVDSGNTEAFF
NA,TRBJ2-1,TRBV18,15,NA,TGTGCCAGCTCACCTCGGGTGACCTCCTACAATGAGCAGTTCTTC,CASSPRVTSYNEQFF
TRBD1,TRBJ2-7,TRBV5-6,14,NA,TGTGCCAGCAGCTCTAAGGGGGCGCTCAGTGAGCAGTACTTC,CASSSKGALSEQYF
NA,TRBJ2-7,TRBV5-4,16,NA,TGTGCCAGCAGCCAGGGATGGACACCGTTACACTACGAGCAGTACTTC,CASSQGWTPLHYEQYF
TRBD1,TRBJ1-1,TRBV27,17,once,TGTGCCAGCAGCCCAGGTGCCGGGACAGGGTTGAACACTGAAGCTTTCTTT,CASSPGAGTGLNTEAFF
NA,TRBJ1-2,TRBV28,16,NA,TGTGCCAGCAGTGACCCTAGGGGGGCATCGGGCTATGGCTACACCTTC,CASSDPRGASGYGYTF
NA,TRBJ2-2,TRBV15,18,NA,TGTGCCACCAGCAGAGATTGGCCGGACAGTCGGTTCACCGGGGAGCTGTTTTTT,CATSRDWPDSRFTGELFF
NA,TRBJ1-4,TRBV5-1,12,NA,TGCGCCAGCAGTGGTACTAATGAAAAACTGTTTTTT,CASSGTNEKLFF
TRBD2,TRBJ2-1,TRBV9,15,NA,TGTGCCAGCAGCGTGACTAGCGGGGTCTACAATGAGCAGTTCTTC,CASSVTSGVYNEQFF
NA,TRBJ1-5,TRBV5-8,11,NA,TGTGCCAGCAGCTTATATGGGCCCCAGCATTTT,CASSLYGPQHF
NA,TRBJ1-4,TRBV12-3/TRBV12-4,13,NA,TGTGCCAGCAGTTTAGACTGGAGAGAAAAACTGTTTTTT,CASSLDWREKLFF
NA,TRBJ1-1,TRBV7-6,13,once,TGTGCCAGCAGCTCCAGTCAGGTCACTGAAGCTTTCTTT,CASSSSQVTEAFF
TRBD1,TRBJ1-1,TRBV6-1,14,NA,TGTGCCAGCAGTGAACAGGGGGCGGCCACTGAAGCTTTCTTT,CASSEQGAATEAFF
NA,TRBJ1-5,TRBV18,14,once,TGTGCCAGCTCACCGACAGTTAGCAATCAGCCCCAGCATTTT,CASSPTVSNQPQHF
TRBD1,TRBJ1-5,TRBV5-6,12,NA,TGTGCCAGCAGCGGGGGACAGCAGCCCCAGCATTTT,CASSGGQQPQHF
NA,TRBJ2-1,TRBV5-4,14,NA,TGTGCCAGCAGCCGCAGGGCCAACTACAATGAGCAGTTCTTC,CASSRRANYNEQFF